This T cell receptor beta chain appears in the sequencing data of a study of T cell repertoires in cytomegalovirus infection. Study context: Public TCR beta signature analysis indicated the presence of both CMV infection and matching HLA type. Points from the study as a whole: Predominance within the ex vivo response was attributable to HLA-C-restricted CMV-specific TCR beta clonotypes. The study identified carriers of CMV plus the relevant HLA from cumulative public TCR beta family frequency.

TCRdb re-analysed the reads in MiXCR, keeping a single row per CDR3 protein. This table holds about 490,000 distinct CDR3 sequences, about a quarter found once. In regard to this clonotype: Its antigen is still unknown.

The CDR3 is 15 amino acids. Trimming took 6 bases from V and 0 from J, leaving 13 bases between them. CDR1 is MNHNY and CDR2 is SVGAGI in the germline V gene (reference sequence). This receptor was taken from a human donor in good health (CMV status not recorded). Some clones in this sample may be carry-over from other donors' samples. The rearrangement joins TRBV6-6 to TRBJ2-3; possible D gene TRBD2, 6 bases. Sequenced input: PBMCs. CDR3 DNA sequence: TGTGCCAGCAGGGAGCGGGCTTATAGCACAGATACGCAGTATTTT. Protein sequence: CASRERAYSTDTQYF.